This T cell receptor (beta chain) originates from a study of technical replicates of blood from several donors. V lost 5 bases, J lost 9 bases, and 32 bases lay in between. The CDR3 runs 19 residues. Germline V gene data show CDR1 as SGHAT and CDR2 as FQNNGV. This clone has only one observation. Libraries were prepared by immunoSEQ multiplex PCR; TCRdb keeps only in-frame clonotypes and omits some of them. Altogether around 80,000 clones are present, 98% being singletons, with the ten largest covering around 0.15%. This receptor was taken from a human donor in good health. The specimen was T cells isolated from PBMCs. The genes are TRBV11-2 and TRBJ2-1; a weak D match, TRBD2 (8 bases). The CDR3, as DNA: TGTGCCAGCAGCACTCTTGTTGACCAGGGGGGACTAGTATTAGGTGAGCAGTTCTTC. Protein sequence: CASSTLVDQGGLVLGEQFF.